These T cell receptor beta chains were read from a single sample in a study of OX40 agonist ivuxolimab in advanced cancers. The assay was immunoSEQ multiplex PCR, and TCRdb's table has in-frame clones only and misses some. The sample holds approximately 80,000 clones; approximately 89% are singletons and the top ten take 0.15% to 0.2%. Sequencing was performed on CD4+ or CD8+ T cells sorted from blood, taken in a trial of the OX40 agonist ivuxolimab. Source of these receptors: an adult with an advanced solid tumor such as melanoma, head and neck, liver or kidney cancer. Each CDR3 is given with its conserved first and last residue. The order of the fields is V gene, CDR3 length, J gene, clone size, CDR3 protein. Some rows mark clone size as missing; the rest say once, few, many or name a class of expanded clone.

TRBV9	15	TRBJ1-2	-	CASSVNEGFIYDYTF
TRBV7-2	13	TRBJ1-5	-	CASSFNSNQPQHF
TRBV27	20	TRBJ2-3	-	CASSLYPSGKSRARTDTQYF
TRBV6-5	16	TRBJ2-3	once	CASSYSGGGSADTQYF
TRBV6-1	14	TRBJ1-6	-	CASSEGQGSSPLHF
TRBV18	17	TRBJ2-1	-	CASSLGRAGGPYNEQFF
TRBV29-1	19	TRBJ2-3	once	CSVEGASAGTGVSTDTQYF
TRBV4-1	14	TRBJ1-2	-	CASSQAGTGDGYTF
TRBV6-5	14	TRBJ2-2	few	CASRSAGATGELFF
TRBV10-3	13	TRBJ1-4	-	CAIRGRGDEKLFF
TRBV27	14	TRBJ2-7	-	CASSFQGGSYEQYF
TRBV5-5	13	TRBJ1-1	-	CASSLEWDTEAFF
TRBV29-1	12	TRBJ1-5	-	CSIRDSNQPQHF
TRBV4-3	16	TRBJ1-2	once	CASSQGQSRPNYGYTF
TRBV7-3	17	TRBJ2-2	-	CASSSSGTGWDTGELFF
TRBV25-1	14	TRBJ2-3	-	CASTIADYTDTQYF
TRBV7-2	13	TRBJ2-5	once	CASSLGGVETQYF
TRBV9	17	TRBJ2-2	-	CASSVAWLAGNTGELFF
TRBV7-9	16	TRBJ2-3	once	CASSLGAGYGTDTQYF
TRBV5-4	13	TRBJ2-3	-	CASSPDKADTQYF
TRBV7-9	13	TRBJ2-3	-	CASSLPGTDTQYF
TRBV7-8	16	TRBJ2-2	once	CASSKKTGRETGELFF
TRBV28	14	TRBJ2-7	once	CASRTGGSSYEQYF
TRBV10-3	18	TRBJ2-1	-	CATAPEKQGLSSYNEQFF
TRBV7-3	14	TRBJ2-1	few	CASSLTGAGSEQFF
TRBV1	13	TRBJ2-1	-	CTSMAGSYNEQFF
TRBV5-4	15	TRBJ2-3	-	CASSFQDSSPDTQYF
TRBV7-7	13	TRBJ1-1	medium-sized	CASSVDRNTEAFF
TRBV11-2	15	TRBJ2-7	-	CASSLVFQGAYEQYF
TRBV9	15	TRBJ2-1	-	CASTPGAAGFGEQFF
TRBV5-1	16	TRBJ1-6	-	CASSLAGDNYNSPLHF
TRBV19	14	TRBJ2-2	-	CASYRTGGTGELFF
TRBV5-4	12	TRBJ2-2	-	CASSFVTGELFF
TRBV5-8	15	TRBJ1-6	-	CASSLGAGGNSPLHF
TRBV27	12	TRBJ2-1	-	CASSFRLREQFF
TRBV5-1	14	TRBJ1-1	-	CASSLEQLNTEAFF
TRBV5-5	13	TRBJ1-1	-	CASSPGQGTEAFF
TRBV10-3	16	TRBJ2-4	-	CAIRDPTGGGQNIQYF
TRBV7-3	15	TRBJ2-7	-	CASSLEGGAAYEQYF
TRBV6-1	12	TRBJ1-1	-	CASSEQGIGAFF
TRBV7-9	15	TRBJ2-5	-	CASSLDASGSETQYF
TRBV7-4	15	TRBJ2-4	-	CASKLDSSPKNIQYF
TRBV7-2	13	TRBJ2-7	-	CASSFIAGSEQYF
TRBV7-9	14	TRBJ2-7	-	CASIRDRGSYEQYF
TRBV7-3	13	TRBJ1-2	-	CASSFRTDYGYTF
TRBV5-1	15	TRBJ1-4	-	CASSLPGQGDEKLFF
TRBV4-2	16	TRBJ1-1	-	CASSPTGGLGDTEAFF
TRBV7-2	14	TRBJ1-5	few	CASSSQVRAEPQHF
TRBV4-2	15	TRBJ2-4	-	CASSQLQGAMGIQYF
TRBV2	15	TRBJ2-2	-	CASSKGQGATGELFF
TRBV4-1	16	TRBJ1-1	once	CASSQELVGGRGEAFF
TRBV25-1	15	TRBJ2-2	once	CASKSGGSNTGELFF
TRBV27	17	TRBJ2-2	-	CASRPLGQGANTGELFF
TRBV15	14	TRBJ1-2	-	CATSSPAGASGYTF
TRBV19	15	TRBJ1-5	-	CASSIGWAVNQPQHF
TRBV9	13	TRBJ2-7	-	CASSERWEGEQYF
TRBV9	15	TRBJ1-4	-	CASSVAAKTNEKLFF
TRBV5-1	17	TRBJ2-1	-	CASSLGLAGTYYNEQFF
TRBV5-4	12	TRBJ2-5	-	CASSFLAETQYF